The 11 T cell receptor beta chains presented below share a single source sample, sequenced in a study of cytomegalovirus exposure and HLA in healthy donors. Measured with immunoSEQ multiplex PCR; TCRdb has only the in-frame clones, and not every one. The sample carries about 140,000 clones, about 86% recorded once. Sequenced material: PBMCs. The source of these receptors is a woman aged 18-29 years in good health and CMV-seropositive.

The rearrangement joins TRBV10-1 to TRBJ2-1; TRBD2 matches at 8 bases. The CDR3 is made up of 14 amino acids. Germline values: CDR1 WNHNN, CDR2 SYGVQD (reference sequence). The V and J ends lost 5 bases and 7 bases, in that order; junction bases with no gene match: 7. The chain's CDR3 is CASSPAGEKNEQFF. The CDR3 DNA follows: TGCGCCAGCAGTCCAGCGGGAGAGAAGAATGAGCAGTTCTTC.

V usage is TRBV12-5 and J usage is TRBJ2-3; 11 nucleotides line up with TRBD2. The junction had 8 bases not matched to a gene; V was cut back by 6 bases and J by 0 bases. The germline gives CDR1 LGHNT, CDR2 FRNRAP. CDR3 size: 17 residues. The CDR3 DNA sequence: TGTGCTAGTGGGTCGACTAGCGGGGACACTAGCACAGATACGCAGTATTTT. This sequence encodes CASGSTSGDTSTDTQYF. The entire variable domain, with the rest obtained from reference TRBV12-5 and TRBJ2-3, is as follows: DARVTQTPRHKVTEMGQEVTMRCQPILGHNTVFWYRQTMMQGLELLAYFRNRAPLDDSGMPKDRFSAEMPDATLATLKIQPSEPRDSAVYFCASGSTSGDTSTDTQYFGPGTRLTVL.

This clone was detected only a few times. This sequence joins TRBV5-1 and TRBJ2-7; 10 nucleotides align to TRBD1. Unmatched junction bases numbered 7, after V lost 4 bases and J lost 6 bases. CDR3 size: 14 residues. The V gene's germline CDR1 is SGHRS and CDR2 YFSETQ. CDR3 region: CASSEGTGAVEQYF. CDR3 nucleotides: TGCGCCAGCAGCGAAGGGACAGGGGCCGTCGAGCAGTACTTC.

This clone has a handful of counts. The chain is built from TRBV6-5 and TRBJ2-7; a possible D gene is TRBD2 (6 bases). Trimming stripped 2 bases from V and 7 bases from J, with 12 bases between. The CDR3 length is 13 residues. Germline CDR1 MNHEY, CDR2 SVGAGI. In DNA form, the CDR3 reads TGTGCCAGCAGTTACCTAGCGATGGGGGAGCAGTACTTC. Translated: CASSYLAMGEQYF.

The rearrangement joins TRBV7-2 to TRBJ1-2, with D tentatively TRBD1 (5 bases). The ends were cut back, 4 bases at V and 8 bases at J, with 20 bases in the middle. Per the germline V gene, CDR1 is SGHTA and CDR2 is FQGNSA. The CDR3 spans 15 residues. The CDR3 loop is CASSSQVQGARGYTF. DNA of the CDR3: TGTGCCAGCAGCTCCCAGGTCCAAGGGGCGAGGGGCTACACCTTC.

The chain carries TRBV28 and TRBJ1-1; TRBD1 aligns across 8 bases. V shed 5 bases, J shed 8 bases, and the junction held 13 bases outside the gene matches. CDR1 and CDR2 (germline): MDHEN, SYDVKM. The CDR3 totals 15 residues. The CDR3 DNA sequence: TGTGCCAGCAGTCAGGGGGGTCAGGGGGCCAAGGAAGCTTTCTTT. Translation: CASSQGGQGAKEAFF.

V is TRBV4-1 and J is TRBJ2-6, with D maybe TRBD1 (5 bases). V shed 1 base and J shed 2 bases, with 9 bases lying between them. CDR3 length equals 16 residues. The V gene's germline CDR1 is MGHRA and CDR2 YSYEKL. The CDR3 nucleotides read TGCGCCAGCAGCCAAGTTCTCAGGGCTGGGGCCAACGTCCTGACTTTC. Encoded protein: CASSQVLRAGANVLTF.

V gene TRBV29-1 combines with J gene TRBJ1-1; 7 bases align to TRBD1. The CDR3 sequence is 11 residues long. After removal of 6 bases from V and 5 bases from J, the junction contained 3 bases not matched to a gene. The V gene's germline CDR1 is SQVTM and CDR2 ANQGSEA. CDR3 sequence reads: CSVTGNTEAFF. The CDR3 nucleotides read TGCAGCGTGACAGGGAATACTGAAGCTTTCTTT.

The J gene is TRBJ1-2, the V gene TRBV4-1; D gene unclear. The V and J ends lost 1 base and 4 bases respectively, with 25 bases between them. This CDR3 comprises 19 residues. Germline-derived CDR1 and CDR2 are MGHRA and YSYEKL. CDR3 region: CASSQVIRLRQNKTYGYTF. The DNA for the CDR3 is TGCGCCAGCAGCCAAGTAATTCGTTTGAGGCAGAATAAAACCTATGGCTACACCTTC.

J is TRBJ2-3 and V is TRBV4-2, with 15 positions matching TRBD2. Unmatched junction bases numbered 10, after V lost 4 bases and J lost 5 bases. This CDR3 spans 18 amino acids. CDR1 is LGHNA and CDR2 is YNFKEQ in the germline V gene. CDR3 sequence: CASSLRTSGGAVGDTQYF. CDR3 in DNA: TGTGCCAGCAGCCTTCGGACTAGCGGGGGGGCTGTAGGAGATACGCAGTATTTT.

The J gene is TRBJ2-5, the V gene TRBV27; no reliable D call. Germline V lookup: CDR1 MNHEY, CDR2 SMNVEV (reference sequence). This CDR3 has 11 amino acids. V lost 3 bases to trimming and J lost 4 bases, with 3 bases between them. The CDR3 nucleotides are TGTGCCAGCAGTTTCCGAGAGACCCAGTACTTC. Amino acid sequence: CASSFRETQYF.